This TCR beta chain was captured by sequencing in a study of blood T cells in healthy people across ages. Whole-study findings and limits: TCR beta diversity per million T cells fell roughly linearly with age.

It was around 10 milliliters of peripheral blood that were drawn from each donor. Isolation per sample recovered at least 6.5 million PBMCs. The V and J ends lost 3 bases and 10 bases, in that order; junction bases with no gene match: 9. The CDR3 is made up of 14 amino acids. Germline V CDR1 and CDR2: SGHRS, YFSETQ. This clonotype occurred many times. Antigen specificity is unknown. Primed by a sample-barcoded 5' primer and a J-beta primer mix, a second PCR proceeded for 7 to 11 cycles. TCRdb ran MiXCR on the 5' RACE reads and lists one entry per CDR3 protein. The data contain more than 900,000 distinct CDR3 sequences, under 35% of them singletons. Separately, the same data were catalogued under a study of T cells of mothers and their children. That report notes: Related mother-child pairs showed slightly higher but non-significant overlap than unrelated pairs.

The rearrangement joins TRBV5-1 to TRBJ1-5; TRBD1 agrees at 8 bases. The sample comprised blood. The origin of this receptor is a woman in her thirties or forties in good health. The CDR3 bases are TGCGCCAGCAGCTCGGGACAGGTTACTGATCCCCAGCATTTT. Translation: CASSSGQVTDPQHF.